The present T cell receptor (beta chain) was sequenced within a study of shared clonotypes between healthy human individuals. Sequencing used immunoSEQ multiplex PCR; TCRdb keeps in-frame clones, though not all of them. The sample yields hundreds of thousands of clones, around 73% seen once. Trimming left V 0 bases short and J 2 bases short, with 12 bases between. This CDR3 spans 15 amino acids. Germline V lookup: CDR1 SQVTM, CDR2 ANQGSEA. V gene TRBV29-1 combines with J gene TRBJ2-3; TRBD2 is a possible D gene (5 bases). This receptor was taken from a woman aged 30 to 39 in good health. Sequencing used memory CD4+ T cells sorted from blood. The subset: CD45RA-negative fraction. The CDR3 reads CSVEDGSENTDTQYF. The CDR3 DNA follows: TGCAGCGTTGAAGATGGGAGCGAAAACACAGATACGCAGTATTTT.